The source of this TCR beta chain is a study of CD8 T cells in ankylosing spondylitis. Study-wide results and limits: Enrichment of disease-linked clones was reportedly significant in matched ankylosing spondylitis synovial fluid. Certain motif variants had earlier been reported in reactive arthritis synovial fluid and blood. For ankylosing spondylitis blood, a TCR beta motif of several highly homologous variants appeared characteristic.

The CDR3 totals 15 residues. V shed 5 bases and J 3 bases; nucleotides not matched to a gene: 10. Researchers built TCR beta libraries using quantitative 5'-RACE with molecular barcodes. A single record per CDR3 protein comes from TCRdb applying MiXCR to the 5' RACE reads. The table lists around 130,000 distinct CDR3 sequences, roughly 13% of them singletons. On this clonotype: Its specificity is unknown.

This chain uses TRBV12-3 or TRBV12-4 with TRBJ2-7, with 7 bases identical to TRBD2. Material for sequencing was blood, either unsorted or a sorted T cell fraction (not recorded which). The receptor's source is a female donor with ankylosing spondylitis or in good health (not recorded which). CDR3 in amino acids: CASSPGEGVVYEQYF. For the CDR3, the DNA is TGTGCCAGCAGTCCCGGGGAGGGAGTAGTCTACGAGCAGTACTTC.